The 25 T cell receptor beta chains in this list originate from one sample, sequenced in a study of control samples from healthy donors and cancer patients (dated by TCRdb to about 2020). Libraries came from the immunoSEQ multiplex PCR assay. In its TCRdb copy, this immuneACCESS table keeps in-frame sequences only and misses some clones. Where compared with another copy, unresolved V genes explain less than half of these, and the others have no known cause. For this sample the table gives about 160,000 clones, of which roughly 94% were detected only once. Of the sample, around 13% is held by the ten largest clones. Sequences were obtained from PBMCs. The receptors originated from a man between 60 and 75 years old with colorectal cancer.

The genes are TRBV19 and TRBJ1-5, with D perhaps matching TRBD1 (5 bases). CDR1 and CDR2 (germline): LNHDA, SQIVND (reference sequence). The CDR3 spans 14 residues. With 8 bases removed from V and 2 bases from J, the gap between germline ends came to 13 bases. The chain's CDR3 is CASGGVTGNQPQHF. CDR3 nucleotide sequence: TGTGCCAGTGGAGGGGTTACCGGCAATCAGCCCCAGCATTTT.

The CDR3 DNA reads TGTGCCAGCAGAGACCGGACAGGGGGCGCAGATACGCAGTATTTT. Its translation is CASRDRTGGADTQYF. The rearrangement uses TRBV6-5 and TRBJ2-3, with 11 bases matching TRBD1. This CDR3 spans 15 amino acids. The germline V gene encodes CDR1 MNHEY and CDR2 SVGAGI. J was trimmed by 4 bases and V by 6 bases; bases with no gene match: 6.

CDR3 region: CASSVDPTAGIEAFF. The DNA of the CDR3 is TGTGCCAGCAGCGTAGATCCCACGGCGGGGATCGAAGCTTTCTTT. The chain uses TRBV9 and TRBJ1-1; D remains unclear. Per the germline V gene, CDR1 is SGDLS and CDR2 is YYNGEE. V was clipped by 0 bases and J by 8 bases, with 17 bases between them. The CDR3 totals 15 residues.

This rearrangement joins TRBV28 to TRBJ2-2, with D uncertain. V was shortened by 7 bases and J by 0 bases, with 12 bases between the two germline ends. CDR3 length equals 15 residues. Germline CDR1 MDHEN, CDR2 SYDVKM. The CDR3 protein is CASTRGRSNTGELFF. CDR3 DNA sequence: TGTGCCAGCACCAGAGGACGGTCGAACACCGGGGAGCTGTTTTTT.

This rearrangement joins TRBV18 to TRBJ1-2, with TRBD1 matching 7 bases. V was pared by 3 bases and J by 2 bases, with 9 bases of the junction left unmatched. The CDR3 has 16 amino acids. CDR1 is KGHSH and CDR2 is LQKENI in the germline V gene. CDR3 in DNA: TGTGCCAGCTCACCTCGACAGGGAATCGCGAACTATGGCTACACCTTC. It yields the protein CASSPRQGIANYGYTF.

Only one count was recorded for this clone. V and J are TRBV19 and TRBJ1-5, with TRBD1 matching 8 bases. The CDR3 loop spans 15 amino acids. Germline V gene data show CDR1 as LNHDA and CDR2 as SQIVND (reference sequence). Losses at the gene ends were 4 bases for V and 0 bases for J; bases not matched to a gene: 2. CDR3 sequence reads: CASSTDRDSNQPQHF. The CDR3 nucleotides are TGTGCCAGTAGTACGGACAGGGATAGCAATCAGCCCCAGCATTTT.

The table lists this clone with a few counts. CDR3 nucleotide sequence: TGTGCCAGTAGTATCGGGACAGGCTACACCGGGGAGCTGTTTTTT. Amino acids: CASSIGTGYTGELFF. The chain employs TRBV19 and TRBJ2-2; 8 bases are a match to TRBD1. Germline-derived CDR1 and CDR2 are LNHDA and SQIVND (reference sequence). The J segment lost 3 bases and the V segment lost 3 bases, leaving 3 bases of the junction unmatched. The CDR3 covers 15 residues.

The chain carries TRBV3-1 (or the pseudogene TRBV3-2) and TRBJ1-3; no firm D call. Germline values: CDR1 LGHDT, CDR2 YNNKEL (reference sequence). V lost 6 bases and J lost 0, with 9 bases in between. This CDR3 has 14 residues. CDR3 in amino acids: CASSREGSGNTIYF. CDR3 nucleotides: TGTGCCAGCAGTCGGGAGGGCTCTGGAAACACCATATATTTT.

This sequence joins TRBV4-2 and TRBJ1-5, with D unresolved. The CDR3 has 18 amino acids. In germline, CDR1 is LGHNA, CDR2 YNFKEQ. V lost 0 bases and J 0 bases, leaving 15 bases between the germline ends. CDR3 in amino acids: CASSQDPPGFYSNQPQHF. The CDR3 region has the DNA TGTGCCAGCAGCCAAGATCCGCCGGGATTTTATAGCAATCAGCCCCAGCATTTT.

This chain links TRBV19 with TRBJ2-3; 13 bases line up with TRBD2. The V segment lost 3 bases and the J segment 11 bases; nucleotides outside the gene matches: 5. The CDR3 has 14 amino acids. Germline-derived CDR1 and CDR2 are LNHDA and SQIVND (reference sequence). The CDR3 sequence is CASSIGLAGAVQYF. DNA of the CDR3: TGTGCCAGTAGTATCGGACTAGCGGGGGCCGTGCAGTATTTT.

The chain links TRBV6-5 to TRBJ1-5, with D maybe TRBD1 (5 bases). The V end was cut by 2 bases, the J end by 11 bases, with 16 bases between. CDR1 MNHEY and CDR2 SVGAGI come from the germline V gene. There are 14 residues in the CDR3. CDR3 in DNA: TGTGCCAGCAGTTACCTCCGGGACGGGGGGGCCCAGCATTTT. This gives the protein CASSYLRDGGAQHF.

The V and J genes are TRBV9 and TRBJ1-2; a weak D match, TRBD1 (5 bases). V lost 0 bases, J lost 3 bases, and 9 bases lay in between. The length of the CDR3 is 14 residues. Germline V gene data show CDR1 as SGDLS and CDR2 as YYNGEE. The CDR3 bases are TGTGCCAGCAGCGTAGAGGGCAGGGACTATGGCTACACCTTC. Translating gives CASSVEGRDYGYTF.

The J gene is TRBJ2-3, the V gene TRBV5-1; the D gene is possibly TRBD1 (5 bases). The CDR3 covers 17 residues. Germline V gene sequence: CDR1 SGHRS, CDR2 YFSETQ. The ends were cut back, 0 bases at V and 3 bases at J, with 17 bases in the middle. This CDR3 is CASSLGPAGIWTDTQYF. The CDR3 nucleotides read TGCGCCAGCAGCTTGGGCCCGGCAGGGATTTGGACAGATACGCAGTATTTT.

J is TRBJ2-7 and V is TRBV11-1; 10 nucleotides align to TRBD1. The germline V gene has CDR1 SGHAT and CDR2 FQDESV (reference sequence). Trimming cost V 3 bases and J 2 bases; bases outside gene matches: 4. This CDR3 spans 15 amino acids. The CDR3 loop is CASSFPGQGTYEQYF. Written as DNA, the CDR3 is TGTGCCAGCAGCTTCCCGGGACAGGGGACCTACGAGCAGTACTTC.

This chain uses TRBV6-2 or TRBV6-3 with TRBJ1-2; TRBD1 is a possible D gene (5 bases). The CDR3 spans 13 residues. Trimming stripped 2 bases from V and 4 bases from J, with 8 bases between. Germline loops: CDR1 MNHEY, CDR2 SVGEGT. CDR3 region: CASSYEQGYGYTF. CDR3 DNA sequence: TGTGCCAGCAGTTACGAGCAGGGCTATGGCTACACCTTC.

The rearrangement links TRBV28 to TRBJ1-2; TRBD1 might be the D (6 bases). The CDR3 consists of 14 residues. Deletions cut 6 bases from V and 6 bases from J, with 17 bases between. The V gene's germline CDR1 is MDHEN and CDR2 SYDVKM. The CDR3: CASRLPQGRDGYTF. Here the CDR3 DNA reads TGTGCCAGCAGGCTACCTCAGGGGAGGGATGGCTACACCTTC.

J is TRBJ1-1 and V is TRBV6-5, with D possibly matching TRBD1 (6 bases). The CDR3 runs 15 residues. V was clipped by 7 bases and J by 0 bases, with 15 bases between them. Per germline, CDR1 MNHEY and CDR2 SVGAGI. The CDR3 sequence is CASTFRDIMNTEAFF. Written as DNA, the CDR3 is TGTGCCAGCACCTTTAGGGACATCATGAACACTGAAGCTTTCTTT.

The CDR3 loop reads CAIRPTSGGANDNEQFF. CDR3 coding DNA: TGTGCCATCAGACCCACTAGCGGGGGGGCCAACGACAATGAGCAGTTCTTC. This chain uses TRBV10-3 with TRBJ2-1; TRBD2 aligns across 13 bases. Germline assignment: CDR1 ENHRY and CDR2 SYGVKD. V shed 6 bases, J shed 5 bases, and the junction held 10 bases outside the gene matches. CDR3 length equals 17 residues.

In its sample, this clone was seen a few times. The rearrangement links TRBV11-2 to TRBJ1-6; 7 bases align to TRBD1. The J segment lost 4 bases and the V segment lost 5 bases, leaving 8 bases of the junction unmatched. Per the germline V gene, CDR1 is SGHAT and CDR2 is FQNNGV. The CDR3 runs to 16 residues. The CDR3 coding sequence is TGTGCCAGCAGCACAGGACAGGCAGTGTATAATTCACCCCTCCACTTT. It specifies CASSTGQAVYNSPLHF. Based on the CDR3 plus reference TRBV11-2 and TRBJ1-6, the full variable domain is EAGVAQSPRYKIIEKRQSVAFWCNPISGHATLYWYQQILGQGPKLLIQFQNNGVVDDSQLPKDRFSAERLKGVDSTLKIQPAKLEDSAVYLCASSTGQAVYNSPLHFGNGTRLTVT.

The CDR3 sequence is CATSDPGTANTGELFF. As DNA, the CDR3 is TGTGCCACCAGTGATCCCGGGACAGCTAACACCGGGGAGCTGTTTTTT. The J gene is TRBJ2-2, the V gene TRBV24-1; 7 bases are a match to TRBD1. After removal of 3 bases from V and 2 bases from J, the junction contained 5 bases not matched to a gene. The CDR3 consists of 16 residues. Germline V gene lookup returns CDR1 KGHDR and CDR2 SFDVKD.

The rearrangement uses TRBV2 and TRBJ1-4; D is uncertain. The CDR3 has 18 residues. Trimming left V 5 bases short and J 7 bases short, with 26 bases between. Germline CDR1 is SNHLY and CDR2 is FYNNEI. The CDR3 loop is CASSTQAIPGTASEKLFF. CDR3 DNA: TGTGCCAGCAGTACACAAGCGATACCGGGAACGGCTAGTGAAAAACTGTTTTTT.

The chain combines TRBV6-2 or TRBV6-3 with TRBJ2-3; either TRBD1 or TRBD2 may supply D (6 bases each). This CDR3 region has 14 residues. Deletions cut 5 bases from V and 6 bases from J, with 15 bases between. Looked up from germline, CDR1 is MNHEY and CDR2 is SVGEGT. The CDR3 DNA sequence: TGTGCCAGCAGTCTCCGGGGGCAGGAGGATACGCAGTATTTT. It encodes CASSLRGQEDTQYF.

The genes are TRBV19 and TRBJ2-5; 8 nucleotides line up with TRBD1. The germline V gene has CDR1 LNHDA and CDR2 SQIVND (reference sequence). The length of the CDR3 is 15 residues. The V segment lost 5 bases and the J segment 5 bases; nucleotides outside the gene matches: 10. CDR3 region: CASSDSGGFGETQYF. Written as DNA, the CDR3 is TGTGCCAGTAGTGACTCAGGGGGCTTTGGGGAGACCCAGTACTTC.

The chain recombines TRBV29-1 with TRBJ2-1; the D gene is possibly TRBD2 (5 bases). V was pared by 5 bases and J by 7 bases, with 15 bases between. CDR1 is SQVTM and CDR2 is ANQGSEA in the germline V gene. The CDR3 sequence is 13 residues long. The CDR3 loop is CSVMDSRGNEQFF. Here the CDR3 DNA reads TGCAGCGTTATGGACTCCCGGGGTAATGAGCAGTTCTTC.

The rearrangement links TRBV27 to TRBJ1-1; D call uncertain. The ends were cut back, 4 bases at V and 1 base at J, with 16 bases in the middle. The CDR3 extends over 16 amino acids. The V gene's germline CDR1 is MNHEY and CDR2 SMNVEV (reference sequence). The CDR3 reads CASSSDPTGGNTEAFF. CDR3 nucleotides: TGTGCCAGCAGTTCGGACCCGACTGGCGGGAACACTGAAGCTTTCTTT.